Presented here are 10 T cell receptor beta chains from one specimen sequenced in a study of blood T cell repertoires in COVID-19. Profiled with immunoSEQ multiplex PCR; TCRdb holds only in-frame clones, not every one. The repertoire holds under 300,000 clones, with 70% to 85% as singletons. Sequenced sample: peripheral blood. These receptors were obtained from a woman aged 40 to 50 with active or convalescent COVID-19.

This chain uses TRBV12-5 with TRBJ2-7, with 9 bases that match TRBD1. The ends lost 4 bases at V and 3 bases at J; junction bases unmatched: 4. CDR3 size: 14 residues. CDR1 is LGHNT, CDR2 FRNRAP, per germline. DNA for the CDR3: TGTGCTAGTGGTTCGGGACAGGGCCTCTACGAGCAGTACTTC. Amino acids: CASGSGQGLYEQYF.

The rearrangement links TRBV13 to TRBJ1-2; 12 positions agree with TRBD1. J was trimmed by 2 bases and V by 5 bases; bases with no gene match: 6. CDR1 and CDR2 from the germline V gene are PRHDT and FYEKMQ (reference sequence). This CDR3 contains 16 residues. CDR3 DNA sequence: TGTGCCAGCAGCGCCCGGGACAGGGGGCAAAACTATGGCTACACCTTC. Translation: CASSARDRGQNYGYTF.

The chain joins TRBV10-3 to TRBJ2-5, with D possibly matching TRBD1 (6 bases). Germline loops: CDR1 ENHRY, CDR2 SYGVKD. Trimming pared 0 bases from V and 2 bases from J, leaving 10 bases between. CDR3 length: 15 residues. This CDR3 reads CAISESRQGQETQYF. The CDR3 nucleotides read TGTGCCATCAGTGAGTCACGGCAGGGGCAAGAGACCCAGTACTTC.

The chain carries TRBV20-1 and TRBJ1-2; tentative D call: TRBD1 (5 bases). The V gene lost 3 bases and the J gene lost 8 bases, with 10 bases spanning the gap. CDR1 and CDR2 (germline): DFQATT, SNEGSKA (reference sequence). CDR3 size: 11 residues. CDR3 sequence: CSAREGVGYTF. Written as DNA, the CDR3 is TGCAGTGCTAGGGAAGGGGTCGGCTACACCTTC.

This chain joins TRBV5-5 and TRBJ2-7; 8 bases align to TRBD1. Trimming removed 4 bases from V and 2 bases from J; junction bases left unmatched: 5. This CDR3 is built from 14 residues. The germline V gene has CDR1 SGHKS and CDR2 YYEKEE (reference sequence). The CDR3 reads CASSIQGGTYEQYF. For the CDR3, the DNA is TGTGCCAGCAGCATACAGGGGGGAACCTACGAGCAGTACTTC.

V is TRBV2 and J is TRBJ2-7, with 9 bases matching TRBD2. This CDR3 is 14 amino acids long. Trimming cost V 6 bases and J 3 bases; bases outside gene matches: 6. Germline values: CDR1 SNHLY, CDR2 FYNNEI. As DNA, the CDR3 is TGTGCCAGCAGGCTGTCTAGCGGGGACTACGAGCAGTACTTC. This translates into CASRLSSGDYEQYF.

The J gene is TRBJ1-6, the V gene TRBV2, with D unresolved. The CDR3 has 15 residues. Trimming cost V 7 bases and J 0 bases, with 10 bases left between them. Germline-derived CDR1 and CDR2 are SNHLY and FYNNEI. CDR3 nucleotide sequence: TGTGCCAGCACCATCACCGGCTCCTATAATTCACCCCTCCACTTT. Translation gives CASTITGSYNSPLHF.

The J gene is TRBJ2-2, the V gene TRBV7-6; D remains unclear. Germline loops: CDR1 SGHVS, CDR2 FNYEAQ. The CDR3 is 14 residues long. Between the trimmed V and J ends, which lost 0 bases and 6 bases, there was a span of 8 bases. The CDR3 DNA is TGTGCCAGCAGCTTAGCCCCCTCAGCCGGGGAGCTGTTTTTT. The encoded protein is CASSLAPSAGELFF.

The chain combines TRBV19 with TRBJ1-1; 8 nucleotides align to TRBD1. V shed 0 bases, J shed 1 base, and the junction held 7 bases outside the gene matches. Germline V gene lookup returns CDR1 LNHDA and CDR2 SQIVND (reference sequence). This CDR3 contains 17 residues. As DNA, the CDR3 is TGTGCCAGTAGTATAGATCTGGACAGGGTGGGGAACACTGAAGCTTTCTTT. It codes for CASSIDLDRVGNTEAFF.

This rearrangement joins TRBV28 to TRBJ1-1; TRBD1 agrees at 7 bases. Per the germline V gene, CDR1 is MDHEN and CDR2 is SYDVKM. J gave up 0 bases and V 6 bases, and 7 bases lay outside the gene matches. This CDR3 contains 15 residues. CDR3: CASRTGQAMNTEAFF. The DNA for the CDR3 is TGTGCCAGCAGAACTGGACAGGCGATGAACACTGAAGCTTTCTTT.